Listed below are T cell receptor beta chains from one sample, sequenced in a study of control samples from healthy donors and cancer patients. The protocol was immunoSEQ multiplex PCR, while the TCRdb copy is restricted to in-frame clones and leaves out a portion. The sample records approximately 44,000 clones, about 75% being singletons. Sequencing input: formalin-fixed, paraffin-embedded tissue. The origin of the receptors is a male donor with melanoma. CDR3s include the opening cysteine and the closing phenylalanine or tryptophan. The order of the fields is V gene, CDR3 protein.

V: TRBV5-4; CDR3: CASSLGGQSMVELFF
V: TRBV29-1; CDR3: CSVELKDGLYGYTF
V: TRBV6-6; CDR3: CASLRQGGNEQYF
V: TRBV12-3/TRBV12-4; CDR3: CASSTFGTDTQYF
V: TRBV7-9; CDR3: CASSFLQAYNEQFF
V: TRBV6-5; CDR3: CASRTGASNQPQHF
V: TRBV11-2; CDR3: CASSSNDEQYF
V: TRBV6-2/TRBV6-3; CDR3: CASSPERETGELFF
V: TRBV2; CDR3: CASRKLADEQFF
V: TRBV28; CDR3: CASSLFNRGRLGYTF
V: TRBV6-5; CDR3: CASKDSHQGYTEAFF
V: TRBV15; CDR3: CATSRGGPDQPQHF
V: TRBV28; CDR3: CASKTAGGVNDEQYF
V: TRBV3-1/TRBV3-2; CDR3: CASSSRAGGGETQYF
V: TRBV6-5; CDR3: CASMRGTAGEAFF
V: TRBV5-8; CDR3: CASSRMVSTGHTEAFF
V: TRBV9; CDR3: CASSVEGARGQPQHF
V: TRBV11-2; CDR3: CASSLRMVVFDEQFF
V: TRBV18; CDR3: CASSPPGPGQGAGEQYF
V: TRBV6-6; CDR3: CATEEYTGELFF
V: TRBV3-1/TRBV3-2; CDR3: CASSTSGRETQYF
V: TRBV18; CDR3: CASSLLRETSTDTQYF
V: TRBV23-1; CDR3: CASSQSTSRTYEQYF
V: TRBV6-1; CDR3: CASSGGEVGSTDTQYF
V: TRBV18; CDR3: CASSPPTSGSTSDETQYF
V: TRBV28; CDR3: CASSLGSPDNEQFF
V: TRBV27; CDR3: CASSFTSGQPNDRQFF
V: TRBV19; CDR3: CASSMQGGAYEQYF
V: TRBV27; CDR3: CASRTGTTGELFF
V: TRBV5-4; CDR3: CASTDPRDTGELFF
V: TRBV27; CDR3: CASSLGVGPNQPQHF
V: TRBV28; CDR3: CASSSGGSSDTQYF
V: TRBV3-1/TRBV3-2; CDR3: CASSLRGGGGQETQYF
V: TRBV27; CDR3: CASGRTGGSEQYF
V: TRBV6-5; CDR3: CASRLAGGTYEQYF
V: TRBV28; CDR3: CASISGRVAEQYF
V: TRBV7-8; CDR3: CASSLAGSVTDTQYF
V: TRBV7-8; CDR3: CASSSGQRYNEQFF
V: TRBV19; CDR3: CASMSSGSRELFF
V: TRBV4-2; CDR3: CASSQPTGMGSPLHF
V: TRBV19; CDR3: CASSAPGQGAYEQYF
V: TRBV11-3; CDR3: CASSLGVAGFTDTQYF
V: TRBV7-2; CDR3: CASKGTRVSTDTQYF
V: TRBV2; CDR3: CASREGAATQYF
V: TRBV6-5; CDR3: CASSLYRVGYEQYF
V: TRBV6-1; CDR3: CASSEYRLNEQFF
V: TRBV14; CDR3: CASSQFPLPYEQYF
V: TRBV5-1; CDR3: CASERGLAGETDTQYF
V: TRBV12-3/TRBV12-4; CDR3: CASRELTNEKLFF
V: TRBV25-1; CDR3: CASSHGTSGDTQYF
V: TRBV5-4; CDR3: CASSTGQVDETQYF
V: TRBV4-1; CDR3: CASSQGGSGRGGSTDTQYF